The T cell receptor beta chain described here comes from a study of siplizumab effects on memory and regulatory T cells. On this clone itself: Its antigen is currently unknown.

Germline V lookup: CDR1 SGHTA, CDR2 FQGNSA. This CDR3 has 14 residues. V shed 5 bases, J shed 4 bases, and the junction held 5 bases outside the gene matches. Around 10^5 TCR templates per sample were assayed. This table comes from immunoSEQ multiplex PCR, and its TCRdb copy is limited to in-frame clones, with some not included. This sample has around 100,000 clones, with over 90% found just once. Overall study results and limits: Naive T cell populations appeared to exhibit greater diversity than memory cells and appeared to be major alloresponse contributors. Left unconfirmed was the suppressive function of proliferating Tregs from siplizumab cultures. Researchers could not give a naive or memory phenotype to roughly 75-95% of proliferating CD4+ or CD8+ clones.

This sequence joins TRBV7-2 and TRBJ2-7; 10 nucleotides agree with TRBD2. Sequencing used non-Treg CD4+ T cells sorted from blood. This TCR derives from a human donor in good health. This CDR3 is CASSVGLADYEQYF. CDR3 in DNA: TGTGCCAGCAGCGTCGGACTAGCGGATTACGAGCAGTACTTC.